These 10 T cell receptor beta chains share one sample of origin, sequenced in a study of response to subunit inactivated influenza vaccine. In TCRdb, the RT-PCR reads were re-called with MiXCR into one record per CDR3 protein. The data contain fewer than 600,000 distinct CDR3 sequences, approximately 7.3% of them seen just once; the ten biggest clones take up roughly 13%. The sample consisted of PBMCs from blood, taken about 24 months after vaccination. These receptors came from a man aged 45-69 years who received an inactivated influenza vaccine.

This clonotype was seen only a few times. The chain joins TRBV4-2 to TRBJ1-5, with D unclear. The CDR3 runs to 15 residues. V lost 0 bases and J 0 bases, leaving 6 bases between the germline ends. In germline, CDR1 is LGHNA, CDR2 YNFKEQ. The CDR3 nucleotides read TGTGCCAGCAGCCAAGATCAAGGTAGCAATCAGCCCCAGCATTTT. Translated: CASSQDQGSNQPQHF.

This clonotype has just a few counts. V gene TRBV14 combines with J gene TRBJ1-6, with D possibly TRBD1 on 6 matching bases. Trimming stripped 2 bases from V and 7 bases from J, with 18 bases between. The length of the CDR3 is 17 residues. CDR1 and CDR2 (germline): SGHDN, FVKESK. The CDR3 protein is CASSQTSAGAFNSPLHF. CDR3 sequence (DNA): TGTGCCAGCAGCCAAACCTCAGCAGGGGCCTTCAATTCACCCCTCCACTTT. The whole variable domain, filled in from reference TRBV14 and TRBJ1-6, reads EAGVTQFPSHSVIEKGQTVTLRCDPISGHDNLYWYRRVMGKEIKFLLHFVKESKQDESGMPNNRFLAERTGGTYSTLKVQPAELEDSGVYFCASSQTSAGAFNSPLHFGNGTRLTVT.

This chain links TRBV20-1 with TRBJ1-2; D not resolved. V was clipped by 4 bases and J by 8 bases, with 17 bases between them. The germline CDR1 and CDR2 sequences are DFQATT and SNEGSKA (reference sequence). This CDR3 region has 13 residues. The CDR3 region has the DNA TGCAGTGCTACGACTAAGGGATCCAGAGGCTACACCTTC. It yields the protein CSATTKGSRGYTF.

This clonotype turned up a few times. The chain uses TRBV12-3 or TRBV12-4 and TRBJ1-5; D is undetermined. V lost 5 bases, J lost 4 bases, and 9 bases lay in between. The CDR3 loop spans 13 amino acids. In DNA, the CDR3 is TGTGCCAGCAGTCAGGACGTAAATCAGCCCCAGCATTTT. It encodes CASSQDVNQPQHF.

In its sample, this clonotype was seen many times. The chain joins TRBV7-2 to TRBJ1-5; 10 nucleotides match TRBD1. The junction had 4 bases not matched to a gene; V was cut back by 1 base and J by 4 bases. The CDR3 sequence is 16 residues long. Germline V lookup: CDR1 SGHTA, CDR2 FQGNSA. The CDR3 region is CASSLVGTGANQPQHF. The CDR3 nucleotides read TGTGCCAGCAGCTTAGTAGGGACAGGGGCAAATCAGCCCCAGCATTTT. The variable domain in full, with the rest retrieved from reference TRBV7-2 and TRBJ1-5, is GAGVSQSPSNKVTEKGKDVELRCDPISGHTALYWYRQSLGQGLEFLIYFQGNSAPDKSGLPSDRFSAERTGGSVSTLTIQRTQQEDSAVYLCASSLVGTGANQPQHFGDGTRLSIL.

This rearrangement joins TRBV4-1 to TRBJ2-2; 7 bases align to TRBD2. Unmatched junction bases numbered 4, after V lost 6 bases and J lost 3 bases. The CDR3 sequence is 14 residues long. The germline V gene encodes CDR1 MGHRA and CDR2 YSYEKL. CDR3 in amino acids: CASRWGGDTGELFF. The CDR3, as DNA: TGCGCCAGCAGGTGGGGGGGAGACACCGGGGAGCTGTTTTTT.

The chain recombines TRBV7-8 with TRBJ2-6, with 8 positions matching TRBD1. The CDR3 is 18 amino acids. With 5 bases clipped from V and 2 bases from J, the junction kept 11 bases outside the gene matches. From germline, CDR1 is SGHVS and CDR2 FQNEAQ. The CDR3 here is CASSPLQGVDAGANVLTF. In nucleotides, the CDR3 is TGTGCCAGCAGCCCGTTACAGGGGGTTGATGCTGGGGCCAACGTCCTGACTTTC.

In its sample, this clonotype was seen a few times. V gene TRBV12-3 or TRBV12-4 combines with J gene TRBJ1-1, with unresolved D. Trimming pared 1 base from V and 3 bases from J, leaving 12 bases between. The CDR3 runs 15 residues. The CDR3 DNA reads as TGTGCCAGCAGTTTAGTAGGGAGCTGGTACACTGAAGCTTTCTTT. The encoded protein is CASSLVGSWYTEAFF.

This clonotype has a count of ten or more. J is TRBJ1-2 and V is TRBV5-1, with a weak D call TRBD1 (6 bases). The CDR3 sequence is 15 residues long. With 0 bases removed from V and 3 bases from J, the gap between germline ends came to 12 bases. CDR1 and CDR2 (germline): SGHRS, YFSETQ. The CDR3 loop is CASSLGLGADYGYTF. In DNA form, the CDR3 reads TGCGCCAGCAGCTTGGGGCTGGGGGCGGACTATGGCTACACCTTC.

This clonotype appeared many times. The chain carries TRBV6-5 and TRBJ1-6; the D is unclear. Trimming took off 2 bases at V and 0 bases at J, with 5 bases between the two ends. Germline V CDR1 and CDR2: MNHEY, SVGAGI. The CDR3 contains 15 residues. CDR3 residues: CASSYVGSYNSPLHF. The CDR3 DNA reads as TGTGCCAGCAGTTACGTGGGCTCCTATAATTCACCCCTCCACTTT.